This T cell receptor (beta chain) was profiled in a study of cytomegalovirus exposure and HLA in healthy donors (dated by TCRdb to about 2017). In the study overall: According to an earlier analysis of a few hundred of the donors, roughly 180 million T cells yielded 117 million unique TCR beta sequences and around 280 Gb of sequence data. Roughly 5 DR-DQ haplotypes were handled as single units for association and clustering, since linkage in the cohort was strong. A later genetic analysis took genome-wide SNP genotypes for about 65% of the 666 donors and used that subset as a discovery cohort. High-throughput TCR immunosequencing, statistical association of individual TCRs with disease status, and machine learning were combined to predict cytomegalovirus infection status. Rather than drawing on any new phenotypic data, the later analysis identified candidate immune exposures from TCR beta sequences and the way those sequences occurred across donors. In an earlier analysis of roughly 540 of the donors, high-throughput TCR beta sequencing was used to judge whether each TCR beta V gene segment behaved as functional or pseudogenic. Both class I and class II loci were covered by HLA typing, at four-digit resolution. All discovery cohort repertoires had been generated on a single sequencing platform. The genetic ancestry cluster associated with self-reported Caucasian donors included 70% to 85% of the 398 genotyped donors. An early release covering more than 500 HLA-typed donors comprised 250 to 350 gigabases of sequencing data and some 79 million unique TCR sequences. Donor age, sex, ethnicity and CMV serostatus were collected together with the repertoire data. Among several hundred genotyped donors of the cohort, an average of roughly 230,000 unique TCR beta nucleotide sequences was sequenced per donor, of which about 20% were non-productive. The study aimed to test whether cataloging public T cell receptors could reveal signatures of past pathogen exposure. Along with the approximately 700-subject first cohort, a separate validation cohort of 120 different subjects was used. In a later analysis, previously published TCR beta repertoires from 666 donors were re-analyzed and high-resolution HLA genotyping was added so that TCR occurrence patterns could be studied. Typing coverage varied by locus: about 620-640 donors for A, B, C, DRB1 and DQB1; approximately 520 for DQA1; about 600 for DPA1; approximately 470 for DPB1. The study used immunosequencing to profile the T cell repertoires of about 670 subjects and linked those repertoires to cytomegalovirus serostatus.

The cohort was made up of about 610 healthy bone marrow donors. At the time of sampling, all cohort members were nominally healthy, though unrecorded immune exposures were likely present. The donor tested CMV seropositive and was one of the 289 seropositive cohort members. Each donor provided a peripheral blood sample, and peripheral blood mononuclear cells were used for TCR beta sequencing. The Qiagen DNeasy Blood Extraction Kit was used to extract genomic DNA from the blood cell samples. This clone was observed once. Which antigen it targets is not known. Base qualities are missing; no much larger clone stands one base away. The study at large found these results: A further reported finding was that TCR beta sequences accurately predicted the HLA-A and HLA-B alleles for most subjects in the first cohort. It was suggested by the authors that the approach could potentially be generalized to other disease states and immunological phenotypes. Because some donors lacked HLA typing at each locus, the association tests relied only on the typed subset. According to a later analysis, most CMV-associated TCR beta chains appeared to be HLA-restricted, and the HLA associations seemed to be driven largely by CMV exposure. A cluster of highly shared sequence variants was judged likely to represent a technical artifact of the sequencing pipeline. Most TCR sequences were seen in very few donors, while some public TCRs were found in many individuals. Strong co-occurrence of HLA alleles, especially DR and DQ, made assigning TCR associations to individual alleles difficult. Cytomegalovirus status was reported to be diagnosed by the classifier with high specificity and sensitivity in both the original and validation cohorts. In an earlier analysis of 450 to 750 of the donors, most TCR beta V segments appeared in productive rearrangements about 87% or about 30% of the time, broadly matching IMGT annotations. A few of the identified cytomegalovirus-associated TCR beta chains were confirmed in vitro to be specific for cytomegalovirus antigens. In a later analysis, TCR association rates were found to vary across HLA loci, with the most associated TCRs seen for DRB1 alleles and the fewest for HLA-C alleles. Linkage disequilibrium might explain the correlated functional status among segregating V segments, but an unknown experimental factor could not be excluded. In a later genetic analysis, fewer N-insertions in productive TCRs were reported among donors in an Asian-associated ancestry cluster than the roughly 700-donor mean. In this cohort, only TCR beta chains were sequenced, and detectable features were limited by the absence of alpha or paired-chain data. The earlier analysis of about 600 of the donors excluded approximately 17 rarely observed V segments, including chromosome 9 orphons, because counts were too low. V-gene and J-gene trimming of TCR beta chains was associated with a missense DCLRE1C variant in a later genetic analysis, and the association was replicated in an independent cohort. The study listed 164 TCR beta chains as associated with cytomegalovirus. CMV serostatus was the only immune exposure information available for the cohort. A later analysis found that HLA-associated TCR beta chains were more clonally expanded and had lower generation probabilities than equally common non-associated chains. A later analysis associated about 16,000 TCR beta sequences with specific HLA alleles at a false discovery rate of 0.05. Several of the top co-occurrence clusters appeared to be linked to parvovirus B19, influenza, CMV and Epstein-Barr virus, according to a later analysis. Sequencing depth was assumed to be roughly uniform across donors in the presence/absence analyses, though that assumption may not hold.

Libraries were made using the immunoSEQ multiplex PCR assay. For the multiplex PCR, a mixture combining 60 forward primers for TCR Vbeta segments and 13 reverse primers for TCR Jbeta segments was used. The CDR3 region of rearranged TCR beta genes was amplified from genomic DNA by a multiplex PCR assay. Amplified TCR beta libraries were sequenced as 87-base-pair reads on the Illumina HiSeq System. Turning to the authors' computational methods: A later analysis tallied roughly 80 million unique TCR beta chains across the 700 or so repertoires, and around 12 million of those chains were shared by two or more donors. Raw reads were error-corrected and collapsed into unique sequences by a nearest-neighbor algorithm in which closely related sequences were merged to remove PCR and sequencing errors. Alignment of CDR3 sequences to IMGT reference sequences was used to assign V, D and J gene segments. For a sequence to be retained, a match of at least six nucleotides was required to both a V gene segment and a J gene segment. Rearrangements were classified as productive when the CDR3 lacked stop codons and remained in frame with V and J, and all other rearrangements were classified as non-productive. Following IMGT convention, CDR3 was defined as the stretch from the second conserved V-encoded cysteine to the conserved J-encoded phenylalanine. In an earlier analysis of around 570 of the donors, sequences lacking an unambiguous match to a single V gene segment were excluded. An earlier analysis of several hundred of the donors called V segments functional above 56.7% productive rearrangements and segregating when the between-donor standard deviation exceeded 5%. To diagnose cytomegalovirus status from the catalog of TCR beta chain sequences, a statistical classification framework was built. A later analysis assigned V and J genes by comparing TCR nucleotide sequences with IMGT/GENE-DB human TR gene sequences. Using the TCRdist pipeline, a later analysis assigned CDR3 sequences along with most-parsimonious VDJ recombination scenarios. In a later analysis, each TCR beta chain was defined by its CDR3 amino acid sequence together with its V-gene family, and reads lacking a unique V-gene family were excluded. As a way to deal with suspected cross-contamination and a sequencing artifact, a later analysis dropped nearly 600 nucleotide sequences that were highly shared and had low generation probability. A later analysis calculated a clonal expansion index for each public chain from normalized within-repertoire ranks of inferred template counts. A later analysis computed generation probabilities with a VDJ recombination model fitted to out-of-frame rearrangements, and checked the results against IGoR. In a later analysis, hypergeometric tests were used to score TCR-TCR, TCR-HLA and TCR-CMV co-occurrence, with a repertoire-size bias correction applied to TCR pairs. In a later analysis, false discovery rates were estimated by permuting HLA or CMV assignments 20 times. In a later analysis, co-occurring TCRs were grouped with DBSCAN, and TCRdist sequence similarity was added when clustering was performed within HLA-allele-positive subsets. Co-occurrence clustering excluded repertoires with fewer than 30,000 or more than 120,000 public chains, plus five with anomalous nucleotide sharing. Here the immuneACCESS table is served through TCRdb, limited to in-frame sequences with V and J called. Missing clones are a known gap in these copies; in checked studies unresolved V genes cover under half, and the rest lacks a known reason. Clonal size and the V and J genes are those of that table, whereas D and trimming came from the DNA. This sample lists some 150,000 clones; 80% were detected once. Of the sample, 9.7% falls within the top ten clones.

Source material: PBMCs. The clonotype originates from a man aged 18 to 30 in good health and CMV-seropositive.

The nucleotides are TGTGCCAGCTCACCACCGAACAGGGATGGGAACACTGAAGCTTTCTTT. Its translation is CASSPPNRDGNTEAFF. The V and J segments used are TRBV18 and TRBJ1-1; TRBD1 is a weak D gene call, 6 bases matching. The V and J ends are trimmed by 0 bases and 1 base, leaving 12 bases between them. Based on the germline V gene, the CDR1 and CDR2 sequences are KGHSH and LQKENI. The CDR3 has 16 amino acids, counting the end cysteine and phenylalanine. Kept here is only the CDR3 DNA, which spans 48 bases and is read in frame from base 1.